These 18 T cell receptor beta chains originate from one sample sequenced in a study of blood T cell repertoires in COVID-19. Clones were sequenced by immunoSEQ multiplex PCR, and TCRdb holds only the in-frame ones, with some missing. This sample has approximately 37,000 clones, with approximately 85% found just once. Sequenced sample: peripheral blood. The receptors come from a man between 60 and 75 years old with active or convalescent COVID-19.

This clone was observed a single time. V usage is TRBV4-1 and J usage is TRBJ1-6; TRBD1 matches 8 bases. Germline V gives CDR1 MGHRA, CDR2 YSYEKL. The CDR3 sequence is 16 residues long. V was pared by 0 bases and J by 7 bases, with 5 bases of the junction left unmatched. CDR3 bases: TGCGCCAGCAGCCAAGAGTTCAGGGGGCCCAATTCACCCCTCCACTTT. This codes for CASSQEFRGPNSPLHF.

The rearrangement joins TRBV6-5 to TRBJ1-5, with TRBD1 as a possible D gene (6 bases). The CDR3 sequence is 12 residues long. Germline-derived CDR1 and CDR2 are MNHEY and SVGAGI. CDR3 nucleotide sequence: TGTGTGAACAGGGATAGCAATCAGCCCCAGCATTTT. It yields the protein CVNRDSNQPQHF.

J is TRBJ2-1 and V is TRBV19; D is ambiguous. V was trimmed by 8 bases and J by 4 bases, leaving 9 bases between them. CDR1 and CDR2 from the germline V gene are LNHDA and SQIVND (reference sequence). The CDR3 is 12 amino acids. DNA for the CDR3: TGTGCCAGTTCGGCTAGTTACAATGAGCAGTTCTTC. Translation gives CASSASYNEQFF.

The rearrangement joins TRBV5-1 to TRBJ1-2; no clear D. CDR3 length: 15 amino acids. CDR1 is SGHRS and CDR2 is YFSETQ in the germline V gene. Trimming took 4 bases from V and 6 from J, leaving 19 bases between them. The CDR3 DNA sequence: TGCGCCAGCAGCCCTAGTACAGAGTCGGGAGATGGCTACACCTTC. Protein: CASSPSTESGDGYTF.

This sequence joins TRBV15 and TRBJ1-1, with a possible D match to TRBD1 (6 bases). The length of the CDR3 is 14 residues. V was trimmed by 1 base and J by 10 bases, leaving 16 bases between them. Germline loops: CDR1 LNHNV, CDR2 YYDKDF (reference sequence). CDR3 sequence (DNA): TGTGCCACCAGCAGAGCTCGAGACAGGATAGGAGCTTTCTTT. Protein: CATSRARDRIGAFF.

This rearrangement joins TRBV6-2 or TRBV6-3 to TRBJ2-3; D not resolved. Looked up from germline, CDR1 is MNHEY and CDR2 is SVGEGT. V was clipped by 2 bases and J by 6 bases, with 15 bases between them. The CDR3 length is 15 residues. The CDR3 nucleotides are TGTGCCAGCAGTTACCCCCGAGGAGCCAAGGATACGCAGTATTTT. Protein product: CASSYPRGAKDTQYF.

This clone has just one count. The chain couples TRBV28 to TRBJ1-2, with 8 bases fitting TRBD1. The germline V gene encodes CDR1 MDHEN and CDR2 SYDVKM. The J segment lost 5 bases and the V segment lost 4 bases, leaving 9 bases of the junction unmatched. This CDR3 contains 15 residues. CDR3 nucleotides: TGTGCCAGCAGTTCAGGGGCAGGGGGCATTTATGGCTACACCTTC. This translates into CASSSGAGGIYGYTF.

The chain carries TRBV5-4 and TRBJ1-1, with 9 bases fitting TRBD1. The CDR3 runs 13 residues. Per germline, CDR1 SGHNT and CDR2 YYREEE (reference sequence). The V segment lost 9 bases and the J segment 6 bases; nucleotides outside the gene matches: 9. CDR3: CATGQGDRAEAFF. In DNA form, the CDR3 reads TGTGCCACGGGACAGGGCGATCGAGCTGAAGCTTTCTTT.

This chain uses TRBV19 with TRBJ2-2, with TRBD1 as a possible D gene (5 bases). The CDR3 runs 15 residues. V dropped 5 bases and J dropped 7 bases, with 17 bases sitting between them. The germline V gene has CDR1 LNHDA and CDR2 SQIVND (reference sequence). The CDR3 coding sequence is TGTGCCAGTAGTTTCCTCGACAGAATAAACGGGGAGCTGTTTTTT. This translates into CASSFLDRINGELFF.

J is TRBJ2-5 and V is TRBV12-3 or TRBV12-4; D possibly corresponds to TRBD1 (5 bases). Trimming pared 5 bases from V and 5 bases from J, leaving 6 bases between. The CDR3 consists of 11 residues. CDR3 in amino acids: CASSPGETQYF. As DNA, the CDR3 is TGTGCCAGCAGTCCAGGGGAGACCCAGTACTTC.

The V call is TRBV5-6, the J call TRBJ2-2; 11 bases map to TRBD2. This CDR3 is built from 17 residues. Germline CDR1 SGHDT, CDR2 YYEEEE. The V gene end was trimmed by 1 base and the J gene end by 6 bases; junction bases not matched to a gene: 8. CDR3 nucleotide sequence: TGTGCCAGCAGCTTGAGCCTAGCGGGAGGTTGGGCCGGGGAGCTGTTTTTT. Translation: CASSLSLAGGWAGELFF.

V gene TRBV18 combines with J gene TRBJ1-4; possibly TRBD1 for D (5 bases). V was cut by 3 bases and J by 4 bases, with 12 bases left in between. In germline, CDR1 is KGHSH, CDR2 LQKENI. The CDR3 is made up of 15 amino acids. CDR3 DNA: TGTGCCAGCTCACCCGCCCCGGGGGGTAATGAAAAACTGTTTTTT. Protein sequence: CASSPAPGGNEKLFF.

The rearrangement joins TRBV19 to TRBJ1-5; D not certain. The germline V and J ends were trimmed by 3 bases and 9 bases, with 9 bases remaining between them. The CDR3 contains 12 residues. Per germline, CDR1 LNHDA and CDR2 SQIVND (reference sequence). This CDR3 reads CASSMIAGPQHF. CDR3 nucleotide sequence: TGTGCCAGTAGTATGATAGCCGGGCCCCAGCATTTT.

This chain connects TRBV7-9 to TRBJ1-5; 8 bases agree with TRBD1. Germline loops: CDR1 SEHNR, CDR2 FQNEAQ (reference sequence). The CDR3 is 18 residues long. Trimming cost V 4 bases and J 2 bases; bases outside gene matches: 13. CDR3 nucleotides: TGTGCCAGCAGCTCGTCACGGACAGGGAATATAGGCAATCAGCCCCAGCATTTT. Translation: CASSSSRTGNIGNQPQHF.

The rearrangement joins TRBV19 to TRBJ1-1, with D hard to call. Trimming removed 1 base at V and 1 base at J, with 13 bases between. The CDR3 spans 16 residues. Germline assignment: CDR1 LNHDA and CDR2 SQIVND (reference sequence). The CDR3 loop reads CASSIVSFPGNTEAFF. The CDR3 DNA follows: TGTGCCAGTAGTATAGTCTCGTTCCCCGGGAACACTGAAGCTTTCTTT. The complete variable domain, with remaining parts taken from reference TRBV19 and TRBJ1-1, reads DGGITQSPKYLFRKEGQNVTLSCEQNLNHDAMYWYRQDPGQGLRLIYYSQIVNDFQKGDIAEGYSVSREKKESFPLTVTSAQKNPTAFYLCASSIVSFPGNTEAFFGQGTRLTVV.

This chain connects TRBV3-1 (or the pseudogene TRBV3-2) to TRBJ2-5, with 9 nucleotides matching TRBD2. Trimming at V came to 5 bases and at J to 5 bases, leaving 6 bases not matched to a gene. CDR3 length: 14 amino acids. Germline V gene data show CDR1 as LGHDT and CDR2 as YNNKEL (reference sequence). In nucleotides, the CDR3 is TGTGCCAGCAGCTGGGGTAGCGGGGGTGAGACCCAGTACTTC. Its translation: CASSWGSGGETQYF.

V is TRBV6-1 and J is TRBJ1-2, with TRBD1 matching 9 bases. The ends lost 5 bases at V and 6 bases at J; junction bases unmatched: 10. CDR1 MNHNS and CDR2 SASEGT come from the germline V gene. The CDR3 length is 15 residues. The CDR3 DNA follows: TGTGCCAGCAGTTCAATGGGACAGGGAGTTAATGGCTACACCTTC. Translating gives CASSSMGQGVNGYTF.

This rearrangement joins TRBV6-5 to TRBJ1-6; 10 bases map to TRBD1. This CDR3 has 14 amino acids. Germline CDR1 and CDR2: MNHEY and SVGAGI. V gave up 6 bases and J gave up 6 bases; unmatched junction bases: 2. The CDR3 protein is CASRTGGVNSPLHF. The CDR3 DNA is TGTGCCAGCAGGACAGGGGGCGTTAATTCACCCCTCCACTTT.